This entry is about one T cell receptor (beta chain). PCR primers comprised 60 Vbeta and 13 Jbeta primers. Produced via immunoSEQ multiplex PCR; TCRdb's table is partial and in-frame only. The sample holds some 100,000 clones, 80% to 90% seen once. Germline CDR1 reads MNHNY; CDR2 reads SVGAGI (reference sequence). V was clipped by 4 bases and J by 2 bases, with 9 bases between them. The CDR3 spans 14 residues. The sample comes from a study of cytomegalovirus exposure and HLA in healthy donors. The chain is built from TRBV6-6 and TRBJ1-3; D is possibly TRBD1 (5 bases). This TCR came from a woman younger than 30 in good health and CMV-seronegative. Sample: PBMCs. In DNA, the CDR3 is TGTGCCAGCAGTTCGCTGACAGCTGGAAACACCATATATTTT. Translated: CASSSLTAGNTIYF.